The 13 T cell receptor beta chains in this list originate from one sample, sequenced in a study of blood T cell repertoires in COVID-19. Using immunoSEQ multiplex PCR, the repertoire was profiled, and TCRdb retains in-frame clones only, with some absent. The data contain some 70,000 clones, approximately 91% of them seen just once; the ten biggest clones take up around 2.8%. The sequencing sample was made of peripheral blood. All receptors derive from a man in his 70s with active or convalescent COVID-19.

The V call is TRBV5-5, the J call TRBJ2-1, with 11 bases identical to TRBD2. Trimming removed 3 bases from V and 6 bases from J; junction bases left unmatched: 11. The germline CDR1 and CDR2 sequences are SGHKS and YYEKEE (reference sequence). The CDR3 has 17 amino acids. CDR3 sequence (DNA): TGTGCCAGCAGCTGGGGCCCCGTAGCGGGGGGGCTCAATGAGCAGTTCTTC. Encoded protein: CASSWGPVAGGLNEQFF.

This clone was seen only a few times. The genes are TRBV23-1 and TRBJ1-1; 7 nucleotides agree with TRBD1. TRBV23-1 is an open reading frame, and its role is uncertain. The trim removed 2 bases at V and 1 base at J, leaving 10 bases unmatched. The CDR3 runs to 17 residues. CDR3 DNA: TGCGCCAGCAGTCAAGAAACCCCCGGGACAGAGAACACTGAAGCTTTCTTT. It encodes CASSQETPGTENTEAFF.

This clone was seen more than once but under ten times. J is TRBJ1-2 and V is TRBV30; TRBD1 agrees at 10 bases. The germline CDR1 and CDR2 sequences are GTSNPN and SVGIG (reference sequence). V dropped 2 bases and J dropped 2; count of bases not matched to a gene: 8. The CDR3 is made up of 16 amino acids. The CDR3: CAWSPQRQGANYGYTF. The CDR3 DNA reads as TGTGCCTGGAGTCCCCAACGACAGGGGGCCAACTATGGCTACACCTTC. The full variable domain, in which reference TRBV30 and TRBJ1-2 provide the parts outside the CDR3, is SQTIHQWPATLVQPVGSPLSLECTVEGTSNPNLYWYRQAAGRGLQLLFYSVGIGQISSEVPQNLSASRPQDRQFILSSKKLLLSDSGFYLCAWSPQRQGANYGYTFGSGTRLTVV.

The V call is TRBV10-2, the J call TRBJ2-4; a weak D match, TRBD1 (5 bases). The ends were cut back, 5 bases at V and 0 bases at J, with 11 bases in the middle. CDR1 and CDR2 from the germline V gene are WSHSY and SAAADI. This CDR3 region has 15 residues. CDR3 protein: CASSSVGAAKNIQYF. CDR3 nucleotide sequence: TGCGCCAGCAGTTCTGTAGGGGCAGCCAAAAACATTCAGTACTTC.

This chain connects TRBV7-9 to TRBJ2-7; 7 bases agree with TRBD1. The CDR3 has 13 residues. Germline V gene lookup returns CDR1 SEHNR and CDR2 FQNEAQ (reference sequence). Losses at the gene ends were 5 bases for V and 2 bases for J; bases not matched to a gene: 3. In nucleotides, the CDR3 is TGTGCCAGCAGCATCGACAGGGCCTACGAGCAGTACTTC. Protein product: CASSIDRAYEQYF.

The chain links TRBV3-1 (or the pseudogene TRBV3-2) to TRBJ2-1, with 9 bases that match TRBD2. Germline V lookup: CDR1 LGHDT, CDR2 YNNKEL (reference sequence). The CDR3 extends over 18 amino acids. J lost 1 base, V lost 4 bases, and 11 bases had no gene match. This CDR3 is CASSLWRGGGASYNEQFF. The CDR3 DNA sequence: TGTGCCAGCAGCCTCTGGAGGGGCGGGGGGGCTTCCTACAATGAGCAGTTCTTC.

This clone was seen ten or more times. The chain couples TRBV6-6 to TRBJ1-6, with 10 bases matching TRBD1. Germline CDR1 is MNHNY and CDR2 is SVGAGI (reference sequence). Losses at the gene ends were 7 bases for V and 9 bases for J; bases not matched to a gene: 9. This CDR3 is 15 amino acids long. The CDR3: CASKMTTGGISPLHF. Written as DNA, the CDR3 is TGTGCCAGCAAGATGACGACAGGGGGCATTTCACCCCTCCACTTT.

The count of this clone is one. This rearrangement joins TRBV29-1 to TRBJ1-1; no definite D call. Germline V CDR1 and CDR2: SQVTM, ANQGSEA. There are 12 residues in the CDR3. Trimming took off 4 bases at V and 3 bases at J, with 9 bases between the two ends. The DNA for the CDR3 is TGCAGCGTTGCCGAGTACTACACTGAAGCTTTCTTT. It translates to CSVAEYYTEAFF.

The gene calls are TRBV28 and TRBJ2-1; 9 bases map to TRBD2. V lost 6 bases and J lost 4; bases outside the gene matches: 7. The CDR3 consists of 15 residues. The V gene's germline CDR1 is MDHEN and CDR2 SYDVKM. The CDR3 sequence: CASRASGNFYNEQFF. CDR3 DNA sequence: TGTGCCAGCAGGGCTAGCGGGAATTTTTACAATGAGCAGTTCTTC.

V gene TRBV7-9 combines with J gene TRBJ2-1, with TRBD1 matching 11 bases. V shed 1 base, J shed 7 bases, and the junction held 6 bases outside the gene matches. The CDR3 has 16 amino acids. Germline loops: CDR1 SEHNR, CDR2 FQNEAQ (reference sequence). This CDR3 is CASSLEPGQGGNEQFF. In DNA, the CDR3 is TGTGCCAGCAGCTTAGAGCCGGGACAGGGGGGAAATGAGCAGTTCTTC. Using reference TRBV7-9 and TRBJ2-1 for the parts outside the CDR3, the full variable domain is DTGVSQNPRHKITKRGQNVTFRCDPISEHNRLYWYRQTLGQGPEFLTYFQNEAQLEKSRLLSDRFSAERPKGSFSTLEIQRTEQGDSAMYLCASSLEPGQGGNEQFFGPGTRLTVL.

This chain connects TRBV5-1 to TRBJ2-3, with a possible D match to TRBD1 (6 bases). The V end lost 4 bases, the J end lost 0 bases, and 15 bases lay between the germline ends. This CDR3 spans 16 amino acids. Germline V CDR1 and CDR2: SGHRS, YFSETQ. For the CDR3, the DNA is TGCGCCAGCAGCCTGTCCGGGACACGGAGCACAGATACGCAGTATTTT. Amino acid sequence: CASSLSGTRSTDTQYF. The entire variable domain, with the rest obtained from reference TRBV5-1 and TRBJ2-3, is as follows: KAGVTQTPRYLIKTRGQQVTLSCSPISGHRSVSWYQQTPGQGLQFLFEYFSETQRNKGNFPGRFSGRQFSNSRSEMNVSTLELGDSALYLCASSLSGTRSTDTQYFGPGTRLTVL.

This chain joins TRBV11-2 and TRBJ2-5, with 10 nucleotides matching TRBD1. V lost 5 bases to trimming and J lost 3 bases; unmatched junction nucleotides: 9. Germline-derived CDR1 and CDR2 are SGHAT and FQNNGV. There are 16 residues in the CDR3. The CDR3 reads CASSRTGGTGEETQYF. The CDR3 DNA reads as TGTGCCAGCAGCCGAACCGGAGGGACAGGGGAAGAGACCCAGTACTTC. Full variable domain (outside the CDR3, taken from reference TRBV11-2 and TRBJ2-5): EAGVAQSPRYKIIEKRQSVAFWCNPISGHATLYWYQQILGQGPKLLIQFQNNGVVDDSQLPKDRFSAERLKGVDSTLKIQPAKLEDSAVYLCASSRTGGTGEETQYFGPGTRLLVL.

This chain joins TRBV27 and TRBJ1-5; D gene uncertain. The ends were cut back, 6 bases at V and 4 bases at J, with 7 bases in the middle. The CDR3 has 12 amino acids. Germline values: CDR1 MNHEY, CDR2 SMNVEV (reference sequence). Written as DNA, the CDR3 is TGTGCCAGCAGGACTACTAATCAGCCCCAGCATTTT. It yields the protein CASRTTNQPQHF.